These T cell receptor beta chains were read from a single sample in a study of response to subunit inactivated influenza vaccine. One entry per CDR3 protein results from TCRdb running MiXCR on the RT-PCR reads. The sample carries around 580,000 distinct CDR3 sequences, 14% recorded once. The source was PBMCs from blood, collected 11 to 12 days after vaccination. The receptor source for this set is a man aged 50 to 60 who received an inactivated influenza vaccine. Each CDR3 is given with its conserved first and last residue. D genes are given only for firm matches. Only some rows state a clone size, as once, few, many or a class for expanded clones.

>-|17|-|TRBV7-2|TRBJ2-1
TGTGCCAGCAGCTTATCCCCTCCCCGCGGGGCGTGGAATGAGCAGTTCTTC
CASSLSPPRGAWNEQFF
>-|14|many|TRBV29-1|TRBJ2-1
TGCAGCGTTGATGGGCAGGCCTTCTACAATGAGCAGTTCTTC
CSVDGQAFYNEQFF
>TRBD1|14|-|TRBV5-5|TRBJ1-1
TGTGCCAGCGGTGGACAGGGAATGAACACTGAAGCTTTCTTT
CASGGQGMNTEAFF
>-|13|few|TRBV4-1|TRBJ2-5
TGCGCCAGCAGCCAGGCCTTCCAAGAGACCCAGTACTTC
CASSQAFQETQYF
>-|14|few|TRBV2|TRBJ2-1
TGTGCCAGCAGTGAAATAGTAATGCGTGGAGAGCAGTTCTTC
CASSEIVMRGEQFF
>-|13|many|TRBV5-1|TRBJ2-7
TGCGCCAGCAGCTTGTCAGGTGGCTACGAGCAGTACTTC
CASSLSGGYEQYF
>-|14|many|TRBV7-9|TRBJ2-1
TGTGCCAGCAGCTTCCTAGCCAGAGGCAATGAGCAGTTCTTC
CASSFLARGNEQFF
>TRBD2|15|-|TRBV20-1|TRBJ2-7
TGCAGTGCTAGAGACGGACTAGGGGAAGGGTACGAGCAGTACTTC
CSARDGLGEGYEQYF
>TRBD2|18|-|TRBV2|TRBJ2-3
TGTGCCAGCAGTGGACGGACTAGCGATGGCTCGGGCACAGATACGCAGTATTTT
CASSGRTSDGSGTDTQYF
>TRBD2|16|few|TRBV29-1|TRBJ2-7
TGCAGCGTTGAGGGGGCGGGAGGACTCCACTCCTACGAGCAGTACTTC
CSVEGAGGLHSYEQYF
>TRBD2|16|-|TRBV5-5|TRBJ2-5
TGTGCCAGCAGCTTGGCCGGGACTAGCCAACCAGGGGCCCAGTACTTC
CASSLAGTSQPGAQYF
>-|17|-|TRBV28|TRBJ2-2
TGTGCCAGCAGTCTCTGGACACTAGACGGAGGACCCGGGGAGCTGTTTTTT
CASSLWTLDGGPGELFF
>TRBD2|17|few|TRBV7-2|TRBJ2-6
TGTGCCAGCAGCGCGGGGGGTACGGTCTCTGGGGCCAACGTCCTGACTTTC
CASSAGGTVSGANVLTF
>TRBD2|15|-|TRBV12-3/TRBV12-4|TRBJ2-1
TGTGCCAGCAGGAGACTAGCGGGAGGGGAAAGTGAGCAGTTCTTC
CASRRLAGGESEQFF
>-|17|many|TRBV20-1|TRBJ2-1
TGCAGTGCTAGAGATTCGACGGGGGGCGCATCCTACAATGAGCAGTTCTTC
CSARDSTGGASYNEQFF
>-|16|-|TRBV28|TRBJ2-3
TGTGCCAGCAGTTCGGCCATTTCTAGCGGCACAGATACGCAGTATTTT
CASSSAISSGTDTQYF
>TRBD2|20|-|TRBV28|TRBJ2-3
TGTGCCAGCAGCGGATTGTTACTCTTGGGACTAGCGGGGGAGCAAGATACGCAGTATTTT
CASSGLLLLGLAGEQDTQYF
>TRBD1|15|many|TRBV10-3|TRBJ2-5
TGTGCCATCAGCGCCGGGACAGGGAACGTAAAGACCCAGTACTTC
CAISAGTGNVKTQYF
>-|15|-|TRBV2|TRBJ2-2
TGTGCCAGCAGTGATCCGGCCAGGGGACTCGGGGAGCTGTTTTTT
CASSDPARGLGELFF